Following are 15 T cell receptor beta chains from one sample sequenced in a study of blood T cell repertoires in COVID-19. Repertoires were generated with immunoSEQ multiplex PCR, while TCRdb's copy carries only in-frame clones and drops some. The repertoire holds fewer than 500,000 clones, with 85% to 90% as singletons. The specimen sequenced was peripheral blood. The receptor set was obtained from a woman aged 25 to 39 with acute or convalescent COVID-19.

The chain joins TRBV4-1 to TRBJ1-2; weak D call: TRBD1 (5 bases). Germline loops: CDR1 MGHRA, CDR2 YSYEKL. The CDR3 length is 14 residues. V lost 1 base to trimming and J lost 8 bases, with 14 bases between them. As DNA, the CDR3 is TGCGCCAGCAGCCAAGCTGGGCAGGGTCGCGGCTACACCTTC. Translation: CASSQAGQGRGYTF.

This clone was observed once. The chain has TRBV5-4 and TRBJ2-7; 8 bases agree with TRBD1. The germline CDR1 and CDR2 sequences are SGHNT and YYREEE (reference sequence). V was pared by 3 bases and J by 2 bases, with 7 bases of the junction left unmatched. The CDR3 totals 15 residues. CDR3: CASSSGTGPTYEQYF. As DNA, the CDR3 is TGTGCCAGCAGCTCGGGGACAGGCCCAACCTACGAGCAGTACTTC.

This clone was picked up one time. The V and J genes are TRBV10-3 and TRBJ1-6, with D maybe TRBD1 (6 bases). From germline, CDR1 is ENHRY and CDR2 SYGVKD. This CDR3 spans 15 amino acids. V shed 3 bases and J shed 7 bases, with 13 bases lying between them. DNA for the CDR3: TGTGCCATCAGTGACGCGGGGGCCGAAAATTCACCCCTCCACTTT. This encodes CAISDAGAENSPLHF.

The chain is built from TRBV9 and TRBJ1-3; D perhaps matches TRBD1 (6 bases). Between the trimmed V and J ends, which lost 0 bases and 0 bases, there was a span of 7 bases. Germline CDR1 reads SGDLS; CDR2 reads YYNGEE. The CDR3 is 15 amino acids. The CDR3 DNA reads as TGTGCCAGCAGCGTAGGAGGGGGCTCTGGAAACACCATATATTTT. The encoded protein is CASSVGGGSGNTIYF.

This clone was observed a handful of times. This sequence joins TRBV11-2 and TRBJ2-3; 7 nucleotides line up with TRBD1. The germline V gene encodes CDR1 SGHAT and CDR2 FQNNGV. The CDR3 consists of 16 residues. Trimming cost V 4 bases and J 3 bases; bases outside gene matches: 10. The chain's CDR3 is CASSSRGQVMTDTQYF. The CDR3 DNA sequence: TGTGCCAGCAGCTCAAGAGGACAGGTCATGACAGATACGCAGTATTTT.

The rearrangement joins TRBV10-3 to TRBJ2-7, with 8 positions matching TRBD1. Per germline, CDR1 ENHRY and CDR2 SYGVKD. V lost 8 bases, J lost 1 base, and 10 bases stayed unmatched. CDR3 size: 15 residues. CDR3 sequence reads: CAIGGGQGGSYEQYF. CDR3 coding DNA: TGTGCCATCGGGGGCGGACAGGGAGGATCCTACGAGCAGTACTTC.

This clone was seen more than once but under ten times. This chain joins TRBV5-4 and TRBJ1-1; D is unresolved. Germline CDR1 SGHNT, CDR2 YYREEE (reference sequence). The CDR3 has 15 amino acids. With 0 bases removed from V and 0 bases from J, the gap between germline ends came to 9 bases. The CDR3 sequence is CASSLAGPLNTEAFF. In nucleotides, the CDR3 is TGTGCCAGCAGCTTGGCAGGTCCTCTGAACACTGAAGCTTTCTTT.

The V and J genes are TRBV4-2 and TRBJ2-7; the match to TRBD2 covers 9 bases. With V trimmed by 0 bases and J by 3 bases, 6 bases remained unmatched. The length of the CDR3 is 16 residues. The germline gives CDR1 LGHNA, CDR2 YNFKEQ. As DNA, the CDR3 is TGTGCCAGCAGCCAAGAGTTGGCTAGCGGGGTCTACGAGCAGTACTTC. Its protein is CASSQELASGVYEQYF.

The sample holds one count of this clone. The CDR3 here is CASSSGAGTGVYEQYF. The CDR3 DNA reads TGTGCCAGCAGCTCCGGCGCCGGGACAGGGGTTTACGAGCAGTACTTC. This chain links TRBV11-2 with TRBJ2-7, with TRBD1 identical over 10 bases. CDR3 length: 16 amino acids. Germline assignment: CDR1 SGHAT and CDR2 FQNNGV. V gave up 4 bases and J gave up 4 bases; unmatched junction bases: 10.

A single count supports this clone. The chain recombines TRBV7-6 with TRBJ1-5; 12 nucleotides agree with TRBD1. The CDR3 is 15 residues long. Looked up from germline, CDR1 is SGHVS and CDR2 is FNYEAQ. The junction had 5 bases not matched to a gene; V was cut back by 5 bases and J by 6 bases. The CDR3 loop reads CASSRGTGGGQPQHF. The CDR3 DNA sequence: TGTGCCAGCAGCCGAGGGACAGGGGGCGGTCAGCCCCAGCATTTT.

The rearrangement uses TRBV12-2 and TRBJ2-7; the table's TRBD2 call for D was not verified on the DNA. TRBV12-2 is a documented pseudogene. The CDR3 is 15 amino acids. The CDR3 bases are TGTGCAAGTCGCTTAACTTCGGGACCGGGGGACGAGCAGTACTTC. Its protein is CASRLTSGPGDEQYF.

This chain joins TRBV3-1 (or the pseudogene TRBV3-2) and TRBJ2-1; TRBD2 matches 14 bases. The CDR3 totals 16 residues. The germline gives CDR1 LGHDT, CDR2 YNNKEL (reference sequence). Germline trimming cut 1 base from V and 8 bases from J; bases unmatched to any gene: 4. Here the CDR3 DNA reads TGTGCCAGCAGCCAAGTAGGGACTAGCGGGGGCCATGAGCAGTTCTTC. Translating it yields CASSQVGTSGGHEQFF.

This clone was detected many times. The V and J genes are TRBV19 and TRBJ1-5; 8 bases are a match to TRBD1. The CDR3 spans 12 residues. Germline-derived CDR1 and CDR2 are LNHDA and SQIVND (reference sequence). The CDR3 DNA is TGTGGGACAGGGCTTAGCAATCAGCCCCAGCATTTT. It codes for CGTGLSNQPQHF.

This rearrangement joins TRBV6-5 to TRBJ2-7, with D possibly matching TRBD2 (6 bases). Germline values: CDR1 MNHEY, CDR2 SVGAGI. V lost 5 bases, J lost 5 bases, and 19 bases lay in between. This CDR3 has 15 residues. The CDR3 nucleotides are TGTGCCAGCAGTCCGACCGGGACTCCGAACGACGAGCAGTACTTC. Amino acid sequence: CASSPTGTPNDEQYF.

The chain links TRBV12-2 to TRBJ2-7; the table calls TRBD1, which could not be checked here. TRBV12-2 constitutes a pseudogene. The CDR3 consists of 16 residues. CDR3 DNA sequence: TGTGCAAGTCGCTTAGGACACCACCGATTACCCTACGAGCAGTACTTC. It translates to CASRLGHHRLPYEQYF.